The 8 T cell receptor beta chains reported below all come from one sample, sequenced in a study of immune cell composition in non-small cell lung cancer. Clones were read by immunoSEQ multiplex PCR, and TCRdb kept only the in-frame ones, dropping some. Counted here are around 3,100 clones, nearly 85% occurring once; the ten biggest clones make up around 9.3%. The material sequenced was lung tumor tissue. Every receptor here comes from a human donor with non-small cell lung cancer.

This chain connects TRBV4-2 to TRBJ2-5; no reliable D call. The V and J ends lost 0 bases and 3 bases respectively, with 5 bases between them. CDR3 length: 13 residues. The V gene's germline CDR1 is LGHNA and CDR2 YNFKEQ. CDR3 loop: CASSQETEETQYF. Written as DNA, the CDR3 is TGTGCCAGCAGCCAAGAGACTGAAGAGACCCAGTACTTC.

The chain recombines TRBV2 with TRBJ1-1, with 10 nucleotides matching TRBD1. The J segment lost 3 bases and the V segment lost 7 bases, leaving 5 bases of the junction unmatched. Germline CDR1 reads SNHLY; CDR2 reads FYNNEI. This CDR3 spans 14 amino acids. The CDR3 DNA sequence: TGTGCCAGCACTCTGGACAGGGGGGACACTGAAGCTTTCTTT. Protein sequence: CASTLDRGDTEAFF. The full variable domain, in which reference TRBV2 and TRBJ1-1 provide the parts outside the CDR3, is EPEVTQTPSHQVTQMGQEVILRCVPISNHLYFYWYRQILGQKVEFLVSFYNNEISEKSEIFDDQFSVERPDGSNFTLKIRSTKLEDSAMYFCASTLDRGDTEAFFGQGTRLTVV.

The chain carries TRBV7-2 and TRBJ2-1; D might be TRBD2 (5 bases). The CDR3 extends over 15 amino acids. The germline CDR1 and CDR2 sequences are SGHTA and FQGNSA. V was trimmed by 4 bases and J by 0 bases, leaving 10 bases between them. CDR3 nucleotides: TGTGCCAGCAGCTCGGACTTTAGCTCCTACAATGAGCAGTTCTTC. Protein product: CASSSDFSSYNEQFF.

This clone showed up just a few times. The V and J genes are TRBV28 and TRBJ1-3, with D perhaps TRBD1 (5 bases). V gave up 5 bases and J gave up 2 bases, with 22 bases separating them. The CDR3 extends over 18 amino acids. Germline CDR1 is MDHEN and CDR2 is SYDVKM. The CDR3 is CASSPLIVREGAGNTIYF. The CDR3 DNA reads TGTGCCAGCAGTCCGCTAATCGTCAGGGAAGGGGCTGGAAACACCATATATTTT.

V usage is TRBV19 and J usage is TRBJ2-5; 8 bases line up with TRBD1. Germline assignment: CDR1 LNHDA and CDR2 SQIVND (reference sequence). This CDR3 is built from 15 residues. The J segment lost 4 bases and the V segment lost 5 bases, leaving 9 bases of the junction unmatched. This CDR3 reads CASSPGTGWGETQYF. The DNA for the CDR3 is TGTGCCAGTAGTCCGGGGACAGGTTGGGGAGAGACCCAGTACTTC.

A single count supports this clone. The DNA of the CDR3 is TGTGCCAGCAGCCAAGCCTTAGCGGGAGGCCTAACTAGCACAGATACGCAGTATTTT. It encodes CASSQALAGGLTSTDTQYF. This chain uses TRBV4-2 with TRBJ2-3; TRBD2 aligns across 10 bases. The length of the CDR3 is 19 residues. Trimming cost V 1 base and J 0 bases; bases outside gene matches: 10. The germline CDR1 and CDR2 sequences are LGHNA and YNFKEQ.

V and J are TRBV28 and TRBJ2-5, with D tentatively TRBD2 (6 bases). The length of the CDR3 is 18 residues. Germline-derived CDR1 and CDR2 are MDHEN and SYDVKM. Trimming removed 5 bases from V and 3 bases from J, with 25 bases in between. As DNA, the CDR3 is TGTGCCAGCAGTCCAGTGGGGGGAACGGGACGAGCAAAAGAGACCCAGTACTTC. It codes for CASSPVGGTGRAKETQYF.

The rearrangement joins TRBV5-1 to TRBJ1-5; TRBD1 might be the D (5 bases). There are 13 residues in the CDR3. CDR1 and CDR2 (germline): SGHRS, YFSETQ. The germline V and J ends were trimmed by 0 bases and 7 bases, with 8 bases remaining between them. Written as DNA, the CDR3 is TGCGCCAGCAGCTTGGAGGGGCTCCAGCCCCAGCATTTT. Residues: CASSLEGLQPQHF.